This T cell receptor (beta chain) was observed in a study of blood T cell repertoires in COVID-19 (dated by TCRdb to about 2020). About the full investigation: Collaborator samples came from the United States, Italy and Spain and covered acute and convalescent phases of COVID-19. Subjects who had been exposed to COVID-19, were actively infected with it, or had recovered from it provided the deeply sampled blood TCRbeta repertoires that made up the dataset. Samples were obtained from the ongoing ImmuneRACE study (first 160 participants) and from approximately 1,200 subjects provided by 6 global collaborators. Sample metadata almost always included a de-identified subject ID, COVID-19 status, age in years and sex. The material from the prospective study consisted of cDNA or gDNA derived from T cells, B-cell-depleted T cells, or PBMCs. The repertoires were released in a freely available public database meant as a resource for research on the immune response to SARS-CoV-2. HLA class I and class II types, where available, came from metadata supplied by the sample provider rather than from assay-based typing. Study-level results and caveats: How much clinical and demographic metadata was included differed by source and by participant, and the metadata was provided uncurated.

The collaborating institutions used their own protocols to collect whole blood in K2EDTA tubes. Collaborator samples were shipped for TCRbeta analysis as frozen whole blood, isolated PBMCs, or DNA extracted from either sample type. The CDR3, from cysteine to phenylalanine, totals 14 residues. Only the CDR3 portion is preserved as DNA: 42 bases, with reading frame beginning at the first base. The V end loses 1 base and the J end loses 1 base, and a stretch of 7 bases separates them. For CDR1 and CDR2, the germline V gene lists SGHTS and YDEGEE. This clone has only a few counts. No antigen is known for it. Per-nucleotide qualities are absent, and no much larger clonotype sits a single base away. TCRbeta CDR3 regions were amplified from genomic DNA using the immunoSEQ Assay, a bias-controlled multiplex PCR. The authors processed their data as follows. The number of nucleated cells in each sample was estimated by amplification of reference gene primers within the assay. To quantify the absolute abundance of each unique TCRbeta CDR3 rearrangement, sequence reads were collapsed and filtered. For each sample, productive Simpson clonality was calculated as the square root of Simpson's diversity index across productive rearrangements. TCRdb's version of the immuneACCESS table is confined to in-frame rearrangements and falls short of the full clone set. An unresolved V gene accounts for under half of the shortfall where checked; the remainder is of unknown origin. That table is the source of V, J and clone size, and D and trimming were worked out from the DNA. For this sample there are 60,000 to 85,000 clones; 84% appear just once. 36% of the sample belongs to the ten largest clones.

The receptor comes from a man in his 70s with acute or convalescent COVID-19. Sequences were obtained from peripheral blood. This chain is built from TRBV5-8 and TRBJ2-3, with the D gene too uncertain to name. The CDR3 amino acid sequence is: CASSLNSGTDTQYF. At the DNA level, the sequence is TGTGCCAGCAGCTTGAACTCCGGCACAGATACGCAGTATTTT.